These T cell receptor beta chains were read from a single sample in a study of blood T cell repertoires in COVID-19. The method was immunoSEQ multiplex PCR; TCRdb's version includes in-frame clones alone and lacks a portion of them. The repertoire holds about 300,000 clones, just under 90% seen once, with under 3% in the top ten. Material: PBMCs or T cells enriched from blood (not recorded which). The origin of the receptors is a woman in her forties or fifties who had been exposed to COVID-19. The conserved cysteine and the conserved F or W are not part of the CDR3 here.

TRBV5-1,TRBJ1-3,ASSDGSSGNTIY
TRBV13,TRBJ2-5,ASSLRDFEETQY
TRBV28,TRBJ2-1,ASRRGLSGGAVAYNEQF
TRBV5-1,TRBJ2-7,ASSLEHSSYEQY
TRBV7-2,TRBJ2-2,ASSSKGAGELF
TRBV7-9,TRBJ2-5,ASSPSRGARGETQY
TRBV19,TRBJ2-5,ASSIRGRETQY
TRBV4-2,TRBJ2-2,ASSPQGGSNGELF
TRBV27,TRBJ1-1,ASSKGHTNTEAF
TRBV2,TRBJ1-2,ASSEGPGYGYT
TRBV6-5,TRBJ1-1,ASSYLKTRGNTEAF
TRBV27,TRBJ1-5,ASSPGLSNQPQH
TRBV29-1,TRBJ2-5,SVELAGEETQY
TRBV5-4,TRBJ1-2,ASSSTGSGSVDGYT
TRBV7-2,TRBJ2-2,ASSLRQQGSGELF
TRBV4-1,TRBJ1-5,ASSLGGFQPQH
TRBV11-3,TRBJ2-7,ASSFSGAEVRQY
TRBV3-1/TRBV3-2,TRBJ1-1,ASSQVGQNTEAF
TRBV4-1,TRBJ2-1,ASSQFMGSSYNEQF
TRBV28,TRBJ2-7,ASSLEGASTYEQY
TRBV2,TRBJ2-2,ASSPNGLMNTGELF
TRBV28,TRBJ2-1,ASSSNQGDEQF
TRBV6-1,TRBJ1-1,ASSEERGRGTEAF
TRBV5-1,TRBJ1-5,ASSLSGSNQPQH
TRBV30,TRBJ2-1,AWSDPGLPRPYNEQF
TRBV5-1,TRBJ2-1,ASSITLAVSYNEQF
TRBV3-1/TRBV3-2,TRBJ1-2,ASSQSQNYGYT
TRBV6-5,TRBJ1-6,ASSDSPLH
TRBV25-1,TRBJ1-2,ASKTTGNYGYT
TRBV6-5,TRBJ2-1,ASSYDRATYNEQF
TRBV6-6,TRBJ1-2,ASTHRPNYGYT
TRBV19,TRBJ2-5,ASRAKGAGWETQY
TRBV9,TRBJ2-7,ASSVAPGIEYEQY
TRBV11-3,TRBJ1-2,ASSLRRSDGYT
TRBV7-9,TRBJ2-7,ASSLDETGGYEQY
TRBV19,TRBJ2-2,ASSIEGTRTGELF
TRBV3-1/TRBV3-2,TRBJ2-1,ASTSEGALTNEQF
TRBV19,TRBJ2-1,ASSILAGGLGYNEQF
TRBV28,TRBJ1-2,ASSIVSVGYGYT
TRBV11-2,TRBJ2-3,ASSNPTTGGTDTQY
TRBV5-1,TRBJ1-1,ASSSLEVGKRNTEAF
TRBV7-2,TRBJ1-2,ASSFTGGNYGYT
TRBV6-5,TRBJ2-3,ASGQDTQY